This is a list of T cell receptor beta chains from one sample in a study of shared clonotypes between healthy human individuals. Clones were sequenced by immunoSEQ multiplex PCR, and TCRdb holds only the in-frame ones, with some missing. The table records 550,000 to 800,000 clones, roughly 88% of them present only once. Sample: memory CD8+ T cells from PBMCs. The receptors originated from a man younger than 35 in good health. Some clones in this sample may be carry-over from other donors' samples. The CDR3 runs from the conserved cysteine through the conserved F or W. D genes are given only for firm matches. Size tells how often a clone was seen (once, few, many) or the class of an expanded clone, and some rows leave it out.

V gene: TRBV28; clone size: -; J gene: TRBJ1-5; D gene: -; CDR3 protein: CASRKRQSNQPQHF; CDR3 DNA: TGTGCCAGCAGAAAAAGACAGTCCAATCAGCCCCAGCATTTT
V gene: TRBV30; clone size: -; J gene: TRBJ2-7; D gene: -; CDR3 protein: CAWDEQYF; CDR3 DNA: TGTGCCTGGGACGAGCAGTACTTC
V gene: TRBV27; clone size: few; J gene: TRBJ1-2; D gene: -; CDR3 protein: CASSPSLPGPSYGYTF; CDR3 DNA: TGTGCCAGCAGTCCTTCCCTTCCGGGGCCGAGCTATGGCTACACCTTC
V gene: TRBV12-5; clone size: -; J gene: TRBJ2-7; D gene: TRBD2; CDR3 protein: CASGPSGRLSYEQYF; CDR3 DNA: TGTGCTAGTGGACCTAGCGGGAGGCTCTCCTACGAGCAGTACTTC
V gene: TRBV11-3; clone size: -; J gene: TRBJ2-3; D gene: -; CDR3 protein: CASSHVSDTQYF; CDR3 DNA: TGTGCCAGCAGCCACGTATCCGATACGCAGTATTTT
V gene: TRBV7-2; clone size: -; J gene: TRBJ1-1; D gene: -; CDR3 protein: CASSPDPGKTEAFF; CDR3 DNA: TGTGCCAGCAGCCCAGACCCCGGGAAGACTGAAGCTTTCTTT
V gene: TRBV7-9; clone size: -; J gene: TRBJ1-3; D gene: TRBD1; CDR3 protein: CASRGQGFVWNTIYF; CDR3 DNA: TGTGCCAGCAGGGGACAGGGGTTCGTCTGGAACACCATATATTTT
V gene: TRBV13; clone size: -; J gene: TRBJ2-1; D gene: -; CDR3 protein: CASSLNRGYNEQFF; CDR3 DNA: TGTGCCAGCAGCTTAAACCGGGGGTACAATGAGCAGTTCTTC
V gene: TRBV11-3; clone size: -; J gene: TRBJ1-3; D gene: -; CDR3 protein: CASSARDGTIYF; CDR3 DNA: TGTGCCAGCAGCGCCCGGGATGGCACCATATATTTT
V gene: TRBV11-1; clone size: -; J gene: TRBJ2-5; D gene: TRBD2; CDR3 protein: CASSSRGDYQETQYF; CDR3 DNA: TGTGCCAGCAGCTCGCGGGGGGACTACCAAGAGACCCAGTACTTC
V gene: TRBV9; clone size: -; J gene: TRBJ2-1; D gene: -; CDR3 protein: CASSVWTANEQFF; CDR3 DNA: TGTGCCAGCAGCGTCTGGACTGCAAATGAGCAGTTCTTC
V gene: TRBV5-1; clone size: -; J gene: TRBJ2-5; D gene: -; CDR3 protein: CASSLTRRTEETQYF; CDR3 DNA: TGCGCCAGCAGCTTGACTAGGCGGACAGAAGAGACCCAGTACTTC
V gene: TRBV4-1; clone size: -; J gene: TRBJ1-4; D gene: -; CDR3 protein: CVSSQPGQGPEKLFF; CDR3 DNA: TGCGTCAGCAGCCAGCCGGGACAAGGTCCTGAAAAACTGTTTTTT
V gene: TRBV9; clone size: -; J gene: TRBJ2-6; D gene: TRBD1; CDR3 protein: CASSVVGTGRSGANVLTF; CDR3 DNA: TGTGCCAGCAGCGTAGTGGGGACAGGACGCTCTGGGGCCAACGTCCTGACTTTC
V gene: TRBV15; clone size: -; J gene: TRBJ2-3; D gene: -; CDR3 protein: CATSRDRLDSTDTQYF; CDR3 DNA: TGTGCCACCAGCAGAGATCGCTTAGACAGCACAGATACGCAGTATTTT
V gene: TRBV6-5; clone size: -; J gene: TRBJ2-1; D gene: TRBD2; CDR3 protein: CASSWKGTSMTNEQFF; CDR3 DNA: TGTGCCAGCAGTTGGAAAGGGACTAGCATGACCAATGAGCAGTTCTTC
V gene: TRBV4-3; clone size: once; J gene: TRBJ2-3; D gene: TRBD2; CDR3 protein: CASSRRLASTDTQYF; CDR3 DNA: TGCGCCAGCAGCCGGAGACTAGCCAGCACAGATACGCAGTATTTT
V gene: TRBV5-4; clone size: -; J gene: TRBJ1-4; D gene: -; CDR3 protein: CASSWPALGVSTNEKLFF; CDR3 DNA: TGTGCCAGCAGCTGGCCGGCGTTGGGCGTCTCAACTAATGAAAAACTGTTTTTT
V gene: TRBV7-9; clone size: -; J gene: TRBJ2-7; D gene: -; CDR3 protein: CASSFGELGWNF; CDR3 DNA: TGTGCCAGCAGCTTCGGGGAACTAGGGTGGAACTTC
V gene: TRBV4-1; clone size: -; J gene: TRBJ2-3; D gene: TRBD1; CDR3 protein: CASSHRGQLHTDTQYF; CDR3 DNA: TGCGCCAGCAGCCACAGGGGACAGCTACACACAGATACGCAGTATTTT
V gene: TRBV27; clone size: -; J gene: TRBJ2-5; D gene: -; CDR3 protein: CASSFGRVGIQKETQYF; CDR3 DNA: TGTGCCAGCAGTTTTGGGCGGGTGGGCATCCAGAAAGAGACCCAGTACTTC
V gene: TRBV10-3; clone size: -; J gene: TRBJ1-2; D gene: -; CDR3 protein: CAISGGLFTGYTF; CDR3 DNA: TGTGCCATCAGTGGAGGGCTTTTCACTGGCTACACCTTC
V gene: TRBV5-1; clone size: -; J gene: TRBJ2-1; D gene: TRBD1; CDR3 protein: CASSLFTGQGASYNEQFF; CDR3 DNA: TGCGCCAGCAGCTTGTTTACGGGACAGGGAGCTTCTTACAATGAGCAGTTCTTC
V gene: TRBV5-6; clone size: once; J gene: TRBJ2-1; D gene: -; CDR3 protein: CASSLAGRFMSYNEQFF; CDR3 DNA: TGTGCCAGCAGCTTGGCCGGGCGGTTTATGTCTTACAATGAGCAGTTCTTC
V gene: TRBV5-4; clone size: -; J gene: TRBJ1-2; D gene: TRBD1; CDR3 protein: CASSWGRDRTEYGYTF; CDR3 DNA: TGTGCCAGCAGTTGGGGTCGGGACAGGACTGAGTATGGCTACACCTTC
V gene: TRBV14; clone size: -; J gene: TRBJ2-2; D gene: -; CDR3 protein: CASSQTRPRSGELFF; CDR3 DNA: TGTGCCAGCAGCCAGACAAGACCTCGATCCGGGGAGCTGTTTTTT
V gene: TRBV27; clone size: -; J gene: TRBJ2-2; D gene: -; CDR3 protein: CASSFPDTGELFF; CDR3 DNA: TGTGCCAGCAGTTTCCCGGACACCGGGGAGCTGTTTTTT
V gene: TRBV6-1; clone size: -; J gene: TRBJ1-1; D gene: -; CDR3 protein: CASSGEFGTEAFF; CDR3 DNA: TGTGCCAGCAGTGGGGAATTCGGCACTGAAGCTTTCTTT
V gene: TRBV4-1; clone size: -; J gene: TRBJ1-1; D gene: -; CDR3 protein: CASSQSLHAEAFF; CDR3 DNA: TGCGCCAGCAGCCAAAGCCTCCACGCTGAAGCTTTCTTT
V gene: TRBV15; clone size: -; J gene: TRBJ2-1; D gene: -; CDR3 protein: CATSRGRERGNEQFF; CDR3 DNA: TGTGCCACCAGCAGAGGGAGGGAACGGGGCAATGAGCAGTTCTTC
V gene: TRBV27; clone size: once; J gene: TRBJ1-4; D gene: -; CDR3 protein: CASAILRDEKLFF; CDR3 DNA: TGTGCCAGCGCTATTTTGAGAGATGAAAAACTGTTTTTT
V gene: TRBV10-3; clone size: -; J gene: TRBJ2-7; D gene: -; CDR3 protein: CAISGRPEAPYEQYF; CDR3 DNA: TGTGCCATCAGTGGGCGGCCCGAGGCACCCTACGAGCAGTACTTC
V gene: TRBV6-5; clone size: few; J gene: TRBJ1-1; D gene: -; CDR3 protein: CASSYPRGTEAFF; CDR3 DNA: TGTGCCAGCAGTTACCCCAGGGGCACTGAAGCTTTCTTT
V gene: TRBV29-1; clone size: -; J gene: TRBJ2-3; D gene: -; CDR3 protein: CSVLPSEDTQYF; CDR3 DNA: TGCAGCGTTCTTCCTTCCGAAGATACGCAGTATTTT
V gene: TRBV4-3; clone size: -; J gene: TRBJ2-1; D gene: TRBD1; CDR3 protein: CASSHLEGQGARFF; CDR3 DNA: TGCGCCAGCAGCCACCTAGAGGGGCAGGGGGCCCGGTTCTTC
V gene: TRBV7-9; clone size: -; J gene: TRBJ1-2; D gene: -; CDR3 protein: CASSETEDPNYGYTF; CDR3 DNA: TGTGCCAGCAGCGAAACAGAAGACCCTAACTATGGCTACACCTTC
V gene: TRBV2; clone size: -; J gene: TRBJ2-7; D gene: -; CDR3 protein: CASSRRDYEQYF; CDR3 DNA: TGTGCCAGCAGTCGGCGGGACTACGAGCAGTACTTC
V gene: TRBV5-5; clone size: -; J gene: TRBJ2-5; D gene: TRBD1; CDR3 protein: CASSLVAGGEVETQYF; CDR3 DNA: TGTGCCAGCAGCTTGGTCGCAGGGGGCGAAGTAGAGACCCAGTACTTC
V gene: TRBV29-1; clone size: -; J gene: TRBJ2-7; D gene: TRBD2; CDR3 protein: CSVEGFAGGPYEQYF; CDR3 DNA: TGCAGCGTTGAAGGTTTTGCGGGAGGGCCCTACGAGCAGTACTTC
V gene: TRBV15; clone size: -; J gene: TRBJ2-2; D gene: TRBD2; CDR3 protein: CATSPQFGTSGDWGELFF; CDR3 DNA: TGTGCCACCAGCCCCCAGTTTGGGACTAGCGGTGATTGGGGGGAGCTGTTTTTT
V gene: TRBV27; clone size: -; J gene: TRBJ1-4; D gene: -; CDR3 protein: CASSVGGGEEKLFF; CDR3 DNA: TGTGCCAGCAGTGTTGGAGGGGGAGAGGAAAAACTGTTTTTT
V gene: TRBV19; clone size: -; J gene: TRBJ2-2; D gene: -; CDR3 protein: CASTWTGNTGELFF; CDR3 DNA: TGTGCCAGTACGTGGACGGGGAACACCGGGGAGCTGTTTTTT
V gene: TRBV13; clone size: -; J gene: TRBJ1-6; D gene: -; CDR3 protein: CASSLLGSDTNSPLHF; CDR3 DNA: TGTGCCAGCAGCTTATTGGGGAGCGACACCAATTCACCCCTCCACTTT
V gene: TRBV2; clone size: -; J gene: TRBJ1-1; D gene: TRBD1; CDR3 protein: CARRDRGSNTEAFF; CDR3 DNA: TGTGCCAGACGGGACAGGGGGTCGAACACTGAAGCTTTCTTT
V gene: TRBV7-8; clone size: -; J gene: TRBJ2-7; D gene: -; CDR3 protein: CASSLAGWAEQYF; CDR3 DNA: TGTGCCAGCAGCTTAGCGGGTTGGGCCGAGCAGTACTTC
V gene: TRBV14; clone size: -; J gene: TRBJ2-2; D gene: TRBD2; CDR3 protein: CASSPGLAGWTGELFF; CDR3 DNA: TGTGCCAGCAGCCCGGGACTAGCGGGATGGACCGGGGAGCTGTTTTTT
V gene: TRBV27; clone size: many; J gene: TRBJ1-2; D gene: -; CDR3 protein: CASSLAGGTGYTF; CDR3 DNA: TGTGCCAGCAGTTTGGCGGGCGGGACTGGCTACACCTTC
V gene: TRBV15; clone size: -; J gene: TRBJ1-5; D gene: -; CDR3 protein: CATSRATFNQPQHF; CDR3 DNA: TGTGCCACCAGCAGAGCGACATTTAATCAGCCCCAGCATTTT
V gene: TRBV6-5; clone size: -; J gene: TRBJ2-7; D gene: -; CDR3 protein: CASSYGDDSYEQYF; CDR3 DNA: TGTGCCAGCAGTTACGGGGACGACTCCTACGAGCAGTACTTC
V gene: TRBV14; clone size: -; J gene: TRBJ2-7; D gene: -; CDR3 protein: CASSQDLGSIYEQYF; CDR3 DNA: TGTGCCAGCAGCCAAGATCTGGGTTCTATCTACGAGCAGTACTTC
V gene: TRBV7-3; clone size: -; J gene: TRBJ2-7; D gene: -; CDR3 protein: CASSFDQGFEQYF; CDR3 DNA: TGTGCCAGCAGCTTCGATCAGGGTTTCGAGCAGTACTTC
V gene: TRBV21-1; clone size: -; J gene: TRBJ2-1; D gene: -; CDR3 protein: CASSAQSHGGSYNEQFF; CDR3 DNA: TGTGCCAGCAGCGCTCAATCCCACGGGGGCTCCTACAATGAGCAGTTCTTC
V gene: TRBV5-6; clone size: -; J gene: TRBJ1-2; D gene: -; CDR3 protein: CASSFSSVANPGPNYGYTF; CDR3 DNA: TGTGCCAGCAGCTTCAGCTCGGTGGCCAATCCGGGGCCTAACTATGGCTACACCTTC
V gene: TRBV19; clone size: -; J gene: TRBJ1-5; D gene: -; CDR3 protein: CASSRPGDGTEGPQHF; CDR3 DNA: TGTGCCAGTAGTAGGCCCGGGGACGGGACCGAAGGGCCCCAGCATTTT